A single sample is the source of the 31 T cell receptor beta chains below, sequenced in a study of blood T cell repertoires in COVID-19. Data came from immunoSEQ multiplex PCR; TCRdb stores just in-frame clones and leaves some out. Of approximately 300,000 clones listed, over 75% are singletons. The sequenced sample consisted of peripheral blood. Source of these receptors: a man aged 45-65 years with active or convalescent COVID-19.

V is TRBV15 and J is TRBJ1-1; D is undetermined. There are 14 residues in the CDR3. The V and J ends lost 6 bases and 5 bases respectively, with 16 bases between them. The germline V gene encodes CDR1 LNHNV and CDR2 YYDKDF (reference sequence). CDR3 nucleotide sequence: TGTGCCACCAGTATTGAAGGGAGTGGGACTGAAGCTTTCTTT. It yields the protein CATSIEGSGTEAFF.

The chain carries TRBV19 and TRBJ1-5; weak D call: TRBD1 (6 bases). CDR1 and CDR2 from the germline V gene are LNHDA and SQIVND (reference sequence). With 8 bases removed from V and 2 bases from J, the gap between germline ends came to 10 bases. CDR3 length: 13 residues. The CDR3 loop is CASSTGRNQPQHF. The CDR3 DNA is TGTGCCAGTTCTACAGGGCGCAATCAGCCCCAGCATTTT.

The chain carries TRBV15 and TRBJ1-2; D is possibly TRBD1 (5 bases). The CDR3 has 12 residues. Deletions cut 3 bases from V and 8 bases from J, with 10 bases between. Germline CDR1 LNHNV, CDR2 YYDKDF (reference sequence). DNA of the CDR3: TGTGCCACCAGCAGCCAGGGAGGGGGCTACACCTTC. Amino acid sequence: CATSSQGGGYTF.

The chain is built from TRBV4-1 and TRBJ2-2; D is possibly TRBD2 (7 bases). Between the trimmed V and J ends, which lost 4 bases and 3 bases, there was a span of 12 bases. Germline CDR1 and CDR2: MGHRA and YSYEKL. This CDR3 is built from 15 residues. The CDR3: CASSLTGRDTGELFF. For the CDR3, the DNA is TGCGCCAGCAGCCTTACAGGGAGGGACACCGGGGAGCTGTTTTTT.

The chain is built from TRBV4-3 and TRBJ2-3, with D unresolved. The CDR3 is 16 amino acids. With 0 bases removed from V and 3 bases from J, the gap between germline ends came to 13 bases. The germline gives CDR1 LGHNA, CDR2 YSLEER. The CDR3: CASSQDRYQVTDTQYF. The DNA for the CDR3 is TGCGCCAGCAGCCAAGACCGCTACCAAGTGACAGATACGCAGTATTTT.

J is TRBJ1-1 and V is TRBV3-1 (or the pseudogene TRBV3-2), with TRBD1 matching over 7 bases. This CDR3 contains 14 residues. After removal of 3 bases from V and 6 bases from J, the junction contained 7 bases not matched to a gene. Germline CDR1 reads LGHDT; CDR2 reads YNNKEL (reference sequence). CDR3 sequence: CASSHPKGASEAFF. CDR3 nucleotides: TGTGCCAGCAGCCACCCGAAGGGGGCGTCTGAAGCTTTCTTT.

The chain couples TRBV6-5 to TRBJ1-6; tentatively, D is TRBD1 (5 bases). The germline CDR1 and CDR2 sequences are MNHEY and SVGAGI. This CDR3 region has 14 residues. Trimming pared 0 bases from V and 11 bases from J, leaving 11 bases between. CDR3 nucleotide sequence: TGTGCCAGCAGTTACTCTCCGGCCAGGGCACCCCTCCACTTT. It yields the protein CASSYSPARAPLHF.

The rearrangement uses TRBV28 and TRBJ2-7; D is unclear. Trimming took off 6 bases at V and 3 bases at J, with 15 bases between the two ends. CDR3 length: 14 amino acids. Germline values: CDR1 MDHEN, CDR2 SYDVKM. The CDR3 DNA follows: TGTGCCAGCAGCCCCATTGCGGAAAACTACGAGCAGTACTTC. Translating it yields CASSPIAENYEQYF.

DNA for the CDR3: TGTGCCAGCAGCCAAGCAGGGATGGGCACTGAAGCTTTCTTT. Its protein is CASSQAGMGTEAFF. V usage is TRBV3-1 (or the pseudogene TRBV3-2) and J usage is TRBJ1-1; TRBD1 is a possible D gene (5 bases). Germline V CDR1 and CDR2: LGHDT, YNNKEL (reference sequence). CDR3 length: 14 amino acids. V was cut by 1 base and J by 4 bases, with 10 bases left in between.

The chain carries TRBV5-6 and TRBJ2-2; D not resolved. CDR1 SGHDT and CDR2 YYEEEE come from the germline V gene. Trimming took off 0 bases at V and 5 bases at J, with 14 bases between the two ends. The CDR3 is 16 amino acids. The CDR3 DNA reads TGTGCCAGCAGCTTGGTTGGTAACAAGAATACCGGGGAGCTGTTTTTT. This gives the protein CASSLVGNKNTGELFF.

This sequence joins TRBV30 and TRBJ2-1; D is undetermined. The CDR3 runs to 11 residues. Germline lookup yields CDR1 GTSNPN and CDR2 SVGIG (reference sequence). V was pared by 5 bases and J by 10 bases, with 12 bases between. CDR3 bases: TGTGCCTGGGAAGTGACTGGCGAGCAGTTCTTC. Its protein product is CAWEVTGEQFF.

The J gene is TRBJ1-6, the V gene TRBV19; D may be TRBD1 (5 bases). V was cut by 7 bases and J by 9 bases, with 19 bases left in between. Per germline, CDR1 LNHDA and CDR2 SQIVND (reference sequence). The CDR3 has 15 amino acids. The CDR3 here is CASTITGSGASPLHF. The CDR3 bases are TGTGCCAGTACCATCACCGGGAGTGGGGCTTCACCCCTCCACTTT.

The V call is TRBV11-2, the J call TRBJ2-7; D not certain. The V gene lost 3 bases and the J gene lost 3 bases, with 3 bases spanning the gap. The germline V gene has CDR1 SGHAT and CDR2 FQNNGV. There are 11 residues in the CDR3. Here the CDR3 DNA reads TGTGCCAGCAGCTTTCTCTACGAGCAGTACTTC. Protein: CASSFLYEQYF.

The chain has TRBV5-1 and TRBJ2-1; D not resolved. Germline V gives CDR1 SGHRS, CDR2 YFSETQ. Deletions cut 0 bases from V and 4 bases from J, with 11 bases between. This CDR3 spans 15 amino acids. The CDR3 DNA follows: TGCGCCAGCAGCTTGGCCGTCGCAGGATACAATGAGCAGTTCTTC. Translating it yields CASSLAVAGYNEQFF.

This chain connects TRBV7-2 to TRBJ1-6; 8 positions agree with TRBD1. CDR1 and CDR2 (germline): SGHTA, FQGNSA. The CDR3 consists of 15 residues. V lost 3 bases to trimming and J lost 7 bases; unmatched junction nucleotides: 5. Here the CDR3 reads CASSFRTGLNSPLHF. In DNA, the CDR3 is TGTGCCAGCAGCTTTAGGACAGGGTTAAATTCACCCCTCCACTTT.

This clone was observed a single time. This chain joins TRBV7-2 and TRBJ1-2, with D unresolved. V was trimmed by 6 bases and J by 4 bases, leaving 9 bases between them. The CDR3 has 12 amino acids. Per germline, CDR1 SGHTA and CDR2 FQGNSA. CDR3: CASSEGGYGYTF. Here the CDR3 DNA reads TGTGCCAGCAGTGAGGGTGGCTATGGCTACACCTTC. Drawing the rest from reference TRBV7-2 and TRBJ1-2, the complete variable domain is GAGVSQSPSNKVTEKGKDVELRCDPISGHTALYWYRQSLGQGLEFLIYFQGNSAPDKSGLPSDRFSAERTGGSVSTLTIQRTQQEDSAVYLCASSEGGYGYTFGSGTRLTVV.

The chain has TRBV5-1 and TRBJ2-7, with 8 bases aligning to TRBD2. The CDR3 contains 15 residues. Germline V gene data show CDR1 as SGHRS and CDR2 as YFSETQ. Germline trimming cut 2 bases from V and 6 bases from J; bases unmatched to any gene: 10. The CDR3 region is CASSLFPGTSPEQYF. In DNA, the CDR3 is TGCGCCAGCAGCTTATTTCCCGGGACTAGTCCCGAGCAGTACTTC.

The rearrangement uses TRBV5-1 and TRBJ2-5; D is uncertain. The CDR3 contains 15 residues. V lost 0 bases to trimming and J lost 2 bases, with 11 bases between them. Germline V gene data show CDR1 as SGHRS and CDR2 as YFSETQ. The CDR3 bases are TGCGCCAGCAGCTTGGATTGGCAGATACAAGAGACCCAGTACTTC. Its protein product is CASSLDWQIQETQYF.

The gene calls are TRBV3-1 (or the pseudogene TRBV3-2) and TRBJ2-7, with 7 bases lining up with TRBD2. The J segment lost 4 bases and the V segment lost 0 bases, leaving 6 bases of the junction unmatched. This CDR3 is built from 15 residues. Germline CDR1 LGHDT, CDR2 YNNKEL (reference sequence). Written as DNA, the CDR3 is TGTGCCAGCAGCCAAGAGGGAGCGGGGCGGTACGAGCAGTACTTC. This codes for CASSQEGAGRYEQYF.

This clone occurred a few times. This rearrangement joins TRBV24-1 to TRBJ2-3; D is uncertain. Trimming left V 5 bases short and J 3 bases short, with 11 bases between. CDR1 and CDR2 from the germline V gene are KGHDR and SFDVKD. The CDR3 has 14 amino acids. CDR3 protein: CATSAAGKTDTQYF. The CDR3, as DNA: TGTGCCACCAGTGCGGCAGGAAAGACAGATACGCAGTATTTT.

The V gene is TRBV5-6, the J gene TRBJ2-5, with 13 bases aligning to TRBD2. This CDR3 is 18 amino acids long. The V gene end was trimmed by 4 bases and the J gene end by 4 bases; junction bases not matched to a gene: 13. Germline V gene sequence: CDR1 SGHDT, CDR2 YYEEEE. The CDR3 protein is CASSVVLAGGNRGETQYF. Here the CDR3 DNA reads TGTGCCAGCAGCGTGGTACTAGCGGGAGGGAATCGAGGAGAGACCCAGTACTTC.

The V call is TRBV7-2, the J call TRBJ1-1, with a possible D match to TRBD1 (5 bases). V was trimmed by 7 bases and J by 0 bases, leaving 12 bases between them. Germline CDR1 SGHTA, CDR2 FQGNSA. The CDR3 extends over 14 amino acids. CDR3: CASTVGLMNTEAFF. In nucleotides, the CDR3 is TGTGCCAGCACCGTGGGACTGATGAACACTGAAGCTTTCTTT. The full variable domain, completed using reference TRBV7-2 and TRBJ1-1, is GAGVSQSPSNKVTEKGKDVELRCDPISGHTALYWYRQSLGQGLEFLIYFQGNSAPDKSGLPSDRFSAERTGGSVSTLTIQRTQQEDSAVYLCASTVGLMNTEAFFGQGTRLTVV.

The J gene is TRBJ2-1, the V gene TRBV9; 11 nucleotides agree with TRBD2. CDR1 and CDR2 from the germline V gene are SGDLS and YYNGEE. The CDR3 has 16 residues. The V segment lost 4 bases and the J segment 5 bases; nucleotides outside the gene matches: 8. The CDR3 here is CASSPRLAGLDNEQFF. The CDR3 DNA is TGTGCCAGCAGCCCCCGACTAGCGGGATTAGACAATGAGCAGTTCTTC.

The chain combines TRBV4-2 with TRBJ1-1, with 11 bases lining up with TRBD1. CDR1 and CDR2 (germline): LGHNA, YNFKEQ. V was pared by 4 bases and J by 3 bases, with 10 bases of the junction left unmatched. CDR3 length: 17 residues. The CDR3 protein is CASSPGQGAHHHTEAFF. The CDR3, as DNA: TGTGCCAGCAGCCCCGGACAGGGGGCGCACCATCACACTGAAGCTTTCTTT.

V usage is TRBV28 and J usage is TRBJ2-7; TRBD2 matches 7 bases. This CDR3 has 15 amino acids. Germline V gives CDR1 MDHEN, CDR2 SYDVKM. The trim removed 5 bases at V and 0 bases at J, leaving 7 bases unmatched. CDR3 protein: CASSPAGANSYEQYF. DNA of the CDR3: TGTGCCAGCAGTCCGGCGGGAGCTAACTCCTACGAGCAGTACTTC.

The chain employs TRBV18 and TRBJ2-2; possibly TRBD1 for D (7 bases). Germline values: CDR1 KGHSH, CDR2 LQKENI. The CDR3 has 16 residues. V was cut by 0 bases and J by 3 bases, with 11 bases left in between. The CDR3 region is CASSPPSRGDTGELFF. As DNA, the CDR3 is TGTGCCAGCTCACCACCGAGCAGGGGGGACACCGGGGAGCTGTTTTTT.

This chain joins TRBV6-5 and TRBJ2-7, with 8 bases that match TRBD1. This CDR3 is built from 14 residues. V gave up 6 bases and J gave up 3 bases; unmatched junction bases: 7. Germline V gene data show CDR1 as MNHEY and CDR2 as SVGAGI. The CDR3 sequence: CASSPGTGRYEQYF. DNA of the CDR3: TGTGCCAGCAGCCCCGGGACAGGTCGCTACGAGCAGTACTTC.

J is TRBJ1-1 and V is TRBV2, with D possibly being TRBD1 (5 bases). V dropped 7 bases and J dropped 4 bases, with 16 bases sitting between them. Germline CDR1 SNHLY, CDR2 FYNNEI. The CDR3 loop spans 14 amino acids. CDR3 nucleotides: TGTGCCAGCATCGAAGGGGTACCGGCCACTGAAGCTTTCTTT. Translating gives CASIEGVPATEAFF.

The chain couples TRBV28 to TRBJ1-2, with D perhaps matching TRBD1 (6 bases). The V end lost 5 bases, the J end lost 4 bases, and 11 bases lay between the germline ends. CDR3 length: 13 residues. Germline V CDR1 and CDR2: MDHEN, SYDVKM. The CDR3 nucleotides are TGTGCCAGCAGTCAAGGACAGATCTATGGCTACACCTTC. This gives the protein CASSQGQIYGYTF.

CDR3 sequence reads: CASRSGAGANVLTF. DNA of the CDR3: TGTGCCAGCAGGTCAGGGGCTGGGGCCAACGTCCTGACTTTC. J is TRBJ2-6 and V is TRBV5-6, with TRBD1 as a possible D gene (6 bases). Trimming pared 5 bases from V and 2 bases from J, leaving 8 bases between. Germline V gene lookup returns CDR1 SGHDT and CDR2 YYEEEE. This CDR3 spans 14 amino acids. Combining the CDR3 with reference TRBV5-6 and TRBJ2-6 gives the whole variable domain DAGVTQSPTHLIKTRGQQVTLRCSPKSGHDTVSWYQQALGQGPQFIFQYYEEEERQRGNFPDRFSGHQFPNYSSELNVNALLLGDSALYLCASRSGAGANVLTFGAGSRLTVL.

The chain is built from TRBV2 and TRBJ2-7; D not resolved. The V end was cut by 4 bases, the J end by 3 bases, with 7 bases between. Looked up from germline, CDR1 is SNHLY and CDR2 is FYNNEI. The CDR3 is 12 amino acids. Here the CDR3 DNA reads TGTGCCAGCAGTGTAACAGACTACGAGCAGTACTTC. Its translation is CASSVTDYEQYF.